A selection of T cell receptor beta chains follows, all from one sample in a study of OX40 agonist ivuxolimab in advanced cancers. Sequencing was performed with immunoSEQ multiplex PCR; in TCRdb, only in-frame clones are kept and a portion is missing. The sample has around 65,000 clones, roughly nine tenths seen once. The sequencing used CD4+ or CD8+ T cells sorted from blood, collected in a trial of the OX40 agonist ivuxolimab. These receptors came from an adult with an advanced solid tumor such as melanoma, head and neck, liver or kidney cancer. The CDR3 runs from the conserved cysteine through the conserved F or W. Each record gives: D gene, V gene, clone size, J gene, CDR3 protein, CDR3 DNA. D genes are given only for firm matches. Size tells how often a clone was seen (once, few, many) or the class of an expanded clone, and some rows leave it out.

NA,TRBV6-5,NA,TRBJ2-3,CASSPGVTSTDTQYF,TGTGCCAGCAGTCCCGGGGTGACTAGCACAGATACGCAGTATTTT
NA,TRBV7-9,NA,TRBJ1-5,CASSATNQPQHF,TGTGCCAGCAGCGCCACGAATCAGCCCCAGCATTTT
NA,TRBV7-3,NA,TRBJ1-1,CASSQWASTEAFF,TGTGCCAGCAGCCAGTGGGCCTCCACTGAAGCTTTCTTT
NA,TRBV29-1,NA,TRBJ1-3,CSVVVSGNTIYF,TGCAGCGTTGTAGTCTCTGGAAACACCATATATTTT
TRBD1,TRBV6-5,NA,TRBJ2-7,CASSGRQGPYEQYF,TGTGCCAGCAGTGGTCGACAGGGCCCCTACGAGCAGTACTTC
NA,TRBV7-6,NA,TRBJ1-1,CASSLPGDSFLNTEAFF,TGTGCCAGCAGCTTACCGGGGGACTCCTTCTTGAACACTGAAGCTTTCTTT
NA,TRBV4-1,once,TRBJ2-1,CASSLPGYPPGDEQFF,TGCGCCAGCAGCCTGCCGGGCTACCCCCCTGGGGATGAGCAGTTCTTC
NA,TRBV11-2,NA,TRBJ2-1,CASSLTAQFF,TGTGCCAGCAGCTTGACAGCGCAGTTCTTC
NA,TRBV28,NA,TRBJ2-1,CASSFVSGYNEQFF,TGTGCCAGCAGTTTTGTTTCAGGTTACAATGAGCAGTTCTTC
NA,TRBV7-6,NA,TRBJ2-3,CASSFSMGGTDTQYF,TGTGCCAGCAGCTTTAGCATGGGGGGCACAGATACGCAGTATTTT
TRBD1,TRBV7-9,NA,TRBJ2-7,CASSSRDRVPYEQYF,TGTGCCAGCAGCTCCCGGGACAGGGTACCCTACGAGCAGTACTTC
NA,TRBV5-6,NA,TRBJ1-1,CASSWTTAMNTEAFF,TGTGCCAGCAGCTGGACGACAGCCATGAACACTGAAGCTTTCTTT
NA,TRBV19,NA,TRBJ2-7,CASSIGAGDYEQYF,TGTGCCAGTAGTATAGGAGCGGGCGACTACGAGCAGTACTTC
NA,TRBV7-9,NA,TRBJ1-5,CASSPDGNNQPQHF,TGTGCCAGCAGCCCGGACGGCAATAATCAGCCCCAGCATTTT
TRBD2,TRBV19,NA,TRBJ2-3,CATMIAGGGTDTQYF,TGTGCCACCATGATAGCGGGGGGGGGTACAGATACGCAGTATTTT
NA,TRBV5-4,NA,TRBJ1-5,CASSLPRTNQPQHF,TGTGCCAGCAGCTTGCCCAGGACCAATCAGCCCCAGCATTTT
NA,TRBV4-1,NA,TRBJ2-1,CASSQGRGAYNEQFF,TGCGCCAGCAGCCAAGGGAGGGGGGCCTACAATGAGCAGTTCTTC
NA,TRBV18,NA,TRBJ2-7,CASSPLGQISYEQYF,TGTGCCAGCTCACCCTTAGGACAGATCTCCTACGAGCAGTACTTC
TRBD2,TRBV6-4,medium-sized,TRBJ2-3,CASSDSQGGSTDTQYF,TGTGCCAGCAGTGACTCCCAGGGAGGGAGCACAGATACGCAGTATTTT
NA,TRBV6-5,NA,TRBJ2-7,CASSNFGYEQYF,TGTGCCAGCAGCAACTTTGGCTACGAGCAGTACTTC
TRBD1,TRBV5-4,once,TRBJ2-7,CASSLEQGYYEQYF,TGTGCCAGCAGCTTGGAACAGGGGTACTACGAGCAGTACTTC
NA,TRBV30,once,TRBJ2-7,CACTIPSLGVEQYF,TGTGCCTGTACAATCCCGTCACTGGGGGTGGAGCAGTACTTC
NA,TRBV7-8,NA,TRBJ2-1,CASVQGSSYNEQFF,TGTGCCAGCGTGCAGGGGAGCTCCTACAATGAGCAGTTCTTC
NA,TRBV29-1,NA,TRBJ1-5,CSVEGAENQPQHF,TGCAGCGTTGAAGGGGCAGAGAATCAGCCCCAGCATTTT
NA,TRBV7-8,once,TRBJ2-5,CASSLAYTGYQETQYF,TGTGCCAGCAGCTTAGCCTATACAGGCTACCAAGAGACCCAGTACTTC
TRBD1,TRBV5-1,NA,TRBJ2-7,CASSSTRDRGPYEQYF,TGCGCCAGCAGCTCCACCCGGGACAGGGGACCCTACGAGCAGTACTTC
NA,TRBV7-6,NA,TRBJ2-7,CASSSVGNSYEQYF,TGTGCCAGCAGCTCTGTGGGGAACTCCTACGAGCAGTACTTC
TRBD1,TRBV29-1,once,TRBJ1-2,CSVEGQGAYGYTF,TGCAGCGTTGAGGGACAGGGGGCCTATGGCTACACCTTC
NA,TRBV6-4,once,TRBJ1-2,CASSEELTGTYGYTF,TGTGCCAGCAGTGAAGAATTAACAGGGACCTATGGCTACACCTTC
NA,TRBV19,NA,TRBJ2-7,CASSAEPGPTYEQYF,TGTGCCAGTAGTGCAGAACCCGGACCGACCTACGAGCAGTACTTC
NA,TRBV11-2,NA,TRBJ2-5,CASSLEGWETQYF,TGTGCCAGCAGCTTAGAGGGTTGGGAGACCCAGTACTTC
TRBD1,TRBV5-1,NA,TRBJ1-1,CASRGGGQVEAFF,TGCGCCAGCCGAGGGGGAGGACAGGTCGAGGCTTTCTTT
NA,TRBV9,NA,TRBJ2-7,CASSPPLGYEQYF,TGTGCCAGCAGTCCTCCCCTGGGATACGAGCAGTACTTC
TRBD2,TRBV7-8,NA,TRBJ2-3,CASSTERGGRDTQYF,TGTGCCAGCAGCACCGAGCGGGGGGGAAGGGATACGCAGTATTTT
NA,TRBV11-2,NA,TRBJ2-7,CASSLLIDPYEQYF,TGTGCCAGCAGCTTACTCATAGACCCCTACGAGCAGTACTTC
TRBD1,TRBV27,NA,TRBJ2-7,CASSLTGQSYEQYF,TGTGCCAGCAGTTTAACGGGACAGTCCTACGAGCAGTACTTC
TRBD2,TRBV27,NA,TRBJ2-7,CASSRASGGHYEQYF,TGTGCCAGCAGTAGAGCCTCGGGGGGGCATTACGAGCAGTACTTC
NA,TRBV5-1,NA,TRBJ2-2,CASSSTATGELFF,TGCGCCAGCAGCTCGACAGCTACCGGGGAGCTGTTTTTT
NA,TRBV6-6,NA,TRBJ1-1,CASSYGIMNTEAFF,TGTGCCAGCAGTTACGGTATTATGAACACTGAAGCTTTCTTT
NA,TRBV6-1,NA,TRBJ1-5,CASSAVPGVGNQPQHF,TGTGCCAGCAGTGCAGTACCAGGGGTTGGCAATCAGCCCCAGCATTTT
NA,TRBV21-1,NA,TRBJ1-5,CASRMGQGACQPQHF,TGTGCCAGCAGGATGGGACAGGGGGCATGTCAGCCCCAGCATTTT
TRBD2,TRBV19,NA,TRBJ2-1,CASTPRGLAGGQEQFF,TGTGCCAGTACCCCCAGGGGACTAGCGGGGGGTCAAGAGCAGTTCTTC
NA,TRBV18,NA,TRBJ2-6,CASSPLETGANVLTF,TGTGCCAGCTCACCGCTAGAAACTGGGGCCAACGTCCTGACTTTC
NA,TRBV7-6,NA,TRBJ2-5,CASSLDAGQETQYF,TGTGCCAGCAGCTTAGATGCCGGCCAAGAGACCCAGTACTTC
NA,TRBV27,NA,TRBJ2-3,CASSTLWDTQYF,TGTGCCAGCAGTACCCTATGGGATACGCAGTATTTT
TRBD2,TRBV5-6,NA,TRBJ2-1,CASSLELAGAYNEQFF,TGTGCCAGCAGCTTGGAACTAGCGGGGGCCTACAATGAGCAGTTCTTC